One and the same sample provided the 19 T cell receptor beta chains below, sequenced in a study of shared clonotypes between healthy human individuals. The data were produced by immunoSEQ multiplex PCR, yet TCRdb's version contains in-frame clones alone and is incomplete. The top ten clones hold roughly 0.39% of a sample with fewer than 2.5 million clones, roughly 93% of them seen once. The specimen was naive CD4+ T cells from PBMCs. The subset denotes: CD45RA+ positively selected. These receptors all come from a man aged 18 to 30 in good health. Some clones in this sample may be carry-over from other donors' samples.

The chain couples TRBV28 to TRBJ1-5; D unclear. The germline CDR1 and CDR2 sequences are MDHEN and SYDVKM. CDR3 length: 13 residues. Trimming took off 8 bases at V and 6 bases at J, with 14 bases between the two ends. CDR3 region: CASCALGSQPQHF. CDR3 DNA sequence: TGTGCCAGCTGCGCGTTAGGATCTCAGCCCCAGCATTTT.

The chain couples TRBV28 to TRBJ1-1, with TRBD1 matching over 7 bases. Germline V gene data show CDR1 as MDHEN and CDR2 as SYDVKM. V dropped 7 bases and J dropped 8; count of bases not matched to a gene: 7. This CDR3 region has 12 residues. The chain's CDR3 is CASTPRDSEAFF. Written as DNA, the CDR3 is TGTGCCAGCACACCCCGGGACAGCGAAGCTTTCTTT.

The CDR3 protein is CSVTSGRIQFF. CDR3 nucleotides: TGCAGCGTCACTAGCGGTCGTATACAGTTCTTC. This sequence joins TRBV29-1 and TRBJ2-1; TRBD2 matches 8 bases. CDR1 SQVTM and CDR2 ANQGSEA come from the germline V gene. The ends lost 6 bases at V and 13 bases at J; junction bases unmatched: 8. The CDR3 runs to 11 residues.

V and J are TRBV6-4 and TRBJ2-2; TRBD2 might be the D (5 bases). CDR1 and CDR2 (germline): MRHNA, SNTAGT. CDR3 length: 15 amino acids. Trimming shortened V by 5 bases and J by 0 bases, and 10 bases separated the two germline ends. CDR3 residues: CASSMRAANTGELFF. In DNA, the CDR3 is TGTGCCAGCAGTATGAGGGCAGCGAACACCGGGGAGCTGTTTTTT.

The CDR3 DNA sequence: TGTGCCAGCAGCGCCTTCGCCTACGAGCAGTACTTC. Translating gives CASSAFAYEQYF. This rearrangement joins TRBV7-9 to TRBJ2-7, with D unresolved. CDR1 and CDR2 (germline): SEHNR, FQNEAQ (reference sequence). The CDR3 sequence is 12 residues long. The V and J ends lost 5 bases and 2 bases respectively, with 7 bases between them.

The chain has TRBV7-8 and TRBJ2-5; 9 nucleotides align to TRBD1. Germline trimming cut 5 bases from V and 5 bases from J; bases unmatched to any gene: 6. Per germline, CDR1 SGHVS and CDR2 FQNEAQ. There are 14 residues in the CDR3. The CDR3 spells CASSEDRGYETQYF. DNA of the CDR3: TGTGCCAGCAGCGAAGACAGGGGGTACGAGACCCAGTACTTC.

The chain is built from TRBV4-1 and TRBJ2-3, with 12 nucleotides matching TRBD2. From germline, CDR1 is MGHRA and CDR2 YSYEKL. With V trimmed by 5 bases and J by 4 bases, 10 bases remained unmatched. This CDR3 spans 17 amino acids. As DNA, the CDR3 is TGCGCCAGCAGCTCTCGACTAGCGGGAGTGGGGGCAGATACGCAGTATTTT. The encoded protein is CASSSRLAGVGADTQYF.

This rearrangement joins TRBV30 to TRBJ2-1; 13 bases fit TRBD2. The CDR3 covers 13 residues. The J segment lost 11 bases and the V segment lost 3 bases, leaving 4 bases of the junction unmatched. Germline values: CDR1 GTSNPN, CDR2 SVGIG (reference sequence). The CDR3 DNA is TGTGCCTGGAGACTAGCGGGAGGGCCAAAGCAGTTCTTC. Its translation is CAWRLAGGPKQFF. Supplemented by reference TRBV30 and TRBJ2-1, the full variable domain reads SQTIHQWPATLVQPVGSPLSLECTVEGTSNPNLYWYRQAAGRGLQLLFYSVGIGQISSEVPQNLSASRPQDRQFILSSKKLLLSDSGFYLCAWRLAGGPKQFFGPGTRLTVL.

The table lists this clone with a count of one. CDR3 protein: CATSRAFTNTEAFF. The CDR3 DNA reads as TGTGCCACCAGCAGAGCTTTCACGAACACTGAAGCTTTCTTT. The chain couples TRBV15 to TRBJ1-1; unclear D gene. The germline CDR1 and CDR2 sequences are LNHNV and YYDKDF (reference sequence). The V end lost 1 base, the J end lost 1 base, and 7 bases lay between the germline ends. This CDR3 is built from 14 residues.

With regard to this clone: At the DNA level, this CDR3 is encoded by other sequences in the same sample as well. J is TRBJ2-1 and V is TRBV7-8, with TRBD2 matching 15 bases. The germline V gene has CDR1 SGHVS and CDR2 FQNEAQ. The CDR3 is 16 amino acids. Losses at the gene ends were 4 bases for V and 4 bases for J; bases not matched to a gene: 2. CDR3 sequence (DNA): TGTGCCAGCAGCTCCGGGACTAGCGGGGGGTACAATGAGCAGTTCTTC. Protein product: CASSSGTSGGYNEQFF. The full variable domain, rest sourced from reference TRBV7-8 and TRBJ2-1, is GAGVSQSPRYKVAKRGQDVALRCDPISGHVSLFWYQQALGQGPEFLTYFQNEAQLDKSGLPSDRFFAERPEGSVSTLKIQRTQQEDSAVYLCASSSGTSGGYNEQFFGPGTRLTVL.

The CDR3 region is CASSILFRRRSSTDTQYF. DNA of the CDR3: TGTGCCAGTAGTATATTGTTCCGGCGACGATCTAGCACAGATACGCAGTATTTT. The chain combines TRBV19 with TRBJ2-3; D remains ambiguous. In germline, CDR1 is LNHDA, CDR2 SQIVND (reference sequence). Trimming left V 2 bases short and J 0 bases short, with 18 bases between. The CDR3 length is 18 residues.

The chain links TRBV6-1 to TRBJ1-1; D remains ambiguous. V gave up 5 bases and J gave up 6 bases, with 16 bases separating them. This CDR3 contains 14 residues. From germline, CDR1 is MNHNS and CDR2 SASEGT. In DNA form, the CDR3 reads TGTGCCAGCAGTTTCGGGCCAAACGGCGCTGAAGCTTTCTTT. Its protein product is CASSFGPNGAEAFF.

The gene calls are TRBV6-4 and TRBJ2-3; 8 bases fit TRBD2. The V segment lost 6 bases and the J segment 3 bases; nucleotides outside the gene matches: 11. The CDR3 runs 16 residues. Germline V gene lookup returns CDR1 MRHNA and CDR2 SNTAGT. CDR3 protein: CASSGLAGSRTDTQYF. CDR3 in DNA: TGTGCCAGCAGCGGTCTAGCGGGTTCGCGGACAGATACGCAGTATTTT.

Note on this clone: The identical CDR3 is also encoded by other nucleotide sequences in the sample. J is TRBJ2-7 and V is TRBV28, with 8 bases fitting TRBD1. Germline CDR1 is MDHEN and CDR2 is SYDVKM. This CDR3 contains 12 residues. V shed 8 bases, J shed 0 bases, and the junction held 0 bases outside the gene matches. CDR3 nucleotides: TGTGCCAGCGGACAGGGCTCCTACGAGCAGTACTTC. Translating it yields CASGQGSYEQYF. The full variable domain, its missing parts supplied by reference TRBV28 and TRBJ2-7, is DVKVTQSSRYLVKRTGEKVFLECVQDMDHENMFWYRQDPGLGLRLIYFSYDVKMKEKGDIPEGYSVSREKKERFSLILESASTNQTSMYLCASGQGSYEQYFGPGTRLTVT.

This clone has only one observation. V usage is TRBV10-3 and J usage is TRBJ2-2; D may be TRBD1 or TRBD2 (5 bases each). With 4 bases removed from V and 4 bases from J, the gap between germline ends came to 13 bases. CDR3 length equals 15 residues. In germline, CDR1 is ENHRY, CDR2 SYGVKD. The DNA of the CDR3 is TGTGCCATCAGTGGAGTAGGGGCGGGCACCGGGGAGCTGTTTTTT. It translates to CAISGVGAGTGELFF.

The chain combines TRBV4-1 with TRBJ2-2, with TRBD2 identical over 8 bases. The CDR3 totals 15 residues. With 5 bases clipped from V and 4 bases from J, the junction kept 6 bases outside the gene matches. Germline V gives CDR1 MGHRA, CDR2 YSYEKL. CDR3 residues: CASSSPGTSTGELFF. CDR3 bases: TGCGCCAGCAGCTCCCCCGGGACTAGCACCGGGGAGCTGTTTTTT.

The chain recombines TRBV5-4 with TRBJ2-1; the match to TRBD2 covers 7 bases. The CDR3 loop spans 18 amino acids. The V and J ends lost 4 bases and 5 bases, in that order; junction bases with no gene match: 18. Germline CDR1 SGHNT, CDR2 YYREEE (reference sequence). CDR3 sequence (DNA): TGTGCCAGCAGCCCCAGGACTAGTACGGTTGGGACCCACAATGAGCAGTTCTTC. Translation gives CASSPRTSTVGTHNEQFF.

The chain recombines TRBV10-1 with TRBJ2-7; 8 bases are shared with TRBD2. CDR3 size: 16 residues. Germline CDR1 is WNHNN and CDR2 is SYGVQD (reference sequence). Trimming took 0 bases from V and 10 from J; bases not matched to a gene: 14. In DNA, the CDR3 is TGCGCCAGCAGTGAGTCATACATTCGGCTAGCGGGTCCCCAGTACTTC. It codes for CASSESYIRLAGPQYF.

On this clone itself: Other DNA sequences in this specimen translate into the identical CDR3. J is TRBJ2-7 and V is TRBV5-6; D possibly corresponds to TRBD1 (6 bases). The germline V and J ends were trimmed by 4 bases and 4 bases, with 18 bases remaining between them. The CDR3 spans 15 residues. Germline assignment: CDR1 SGHDT and CDR2 YYEEEE. The CDR3 reads CASSPVIGQKYEQYF. DNA for the CDR3: TGTGCCAGCAGCCCCGTAATCGGACAGAAATACGAGCAGTACTTC.